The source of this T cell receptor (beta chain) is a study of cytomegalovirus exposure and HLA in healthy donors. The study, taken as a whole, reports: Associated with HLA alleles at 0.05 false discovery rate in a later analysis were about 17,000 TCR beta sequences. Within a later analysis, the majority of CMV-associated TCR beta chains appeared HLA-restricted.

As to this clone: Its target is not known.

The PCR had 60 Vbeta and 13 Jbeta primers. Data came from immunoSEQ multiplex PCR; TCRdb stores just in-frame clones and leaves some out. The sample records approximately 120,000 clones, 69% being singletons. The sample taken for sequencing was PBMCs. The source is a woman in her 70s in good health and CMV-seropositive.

The CDR3 spells CTSSQAWLVRNEQFF. As DNA, the CDR3 is TGCACCAGCAGCCAAGCCTGGTTAGTTCGTAATGAGCAGTTCTTC. This chain uses TRBV1 with TRBJ2-1; TRBD2, the table's D call, was not compared with the DNA. TRBV1 is a recognized pseudogene. This CDR3 has 15 residues.